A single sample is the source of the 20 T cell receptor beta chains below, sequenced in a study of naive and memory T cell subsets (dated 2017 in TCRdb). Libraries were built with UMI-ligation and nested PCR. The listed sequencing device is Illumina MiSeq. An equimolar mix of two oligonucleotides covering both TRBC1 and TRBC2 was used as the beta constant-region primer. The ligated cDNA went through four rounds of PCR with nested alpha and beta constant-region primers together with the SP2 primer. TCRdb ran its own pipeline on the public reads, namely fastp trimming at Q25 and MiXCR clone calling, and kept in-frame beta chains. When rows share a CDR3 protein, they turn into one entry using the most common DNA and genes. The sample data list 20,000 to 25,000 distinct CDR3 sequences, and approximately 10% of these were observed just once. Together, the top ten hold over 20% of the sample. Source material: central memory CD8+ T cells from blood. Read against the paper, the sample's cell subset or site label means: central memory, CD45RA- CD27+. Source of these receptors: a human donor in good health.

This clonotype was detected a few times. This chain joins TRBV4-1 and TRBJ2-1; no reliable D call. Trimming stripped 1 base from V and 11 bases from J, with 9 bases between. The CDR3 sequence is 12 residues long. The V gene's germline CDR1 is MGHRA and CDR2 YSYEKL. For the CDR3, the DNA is TGCGCCAGCAGCCAAGGGGCGTTCAAGCAGTTCTTC. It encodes CASSQGAFKQFF.

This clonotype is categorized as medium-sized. The CDR3 spells CASRAGNEQYF. The DNA of the CDR3 is TGTGCCAGCAGAGCTGGCAACGAGCAGTACTTC. The chain combines TRBV6-5 with TRBJ2-7; no clear D gene. CDR1 MNHEY and CDR2 SVGAGI come from the germline V gene. V lost 6 bases, J lost 5 bases, and 8 bases lay in between. The CDR3 is made up of 11 amino acids.

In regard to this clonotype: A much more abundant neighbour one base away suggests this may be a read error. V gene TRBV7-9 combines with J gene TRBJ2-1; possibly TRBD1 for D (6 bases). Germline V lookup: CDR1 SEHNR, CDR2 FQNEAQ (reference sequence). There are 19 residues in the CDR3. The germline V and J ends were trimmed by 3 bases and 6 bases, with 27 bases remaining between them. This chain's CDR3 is CASSFLSGTRDFPFNEQFF. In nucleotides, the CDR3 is TGTGCCAGCAGCTTTTTGTCTGGGACAAGGGATTTCCCCTTCAATGAGCAGTTCTTC.

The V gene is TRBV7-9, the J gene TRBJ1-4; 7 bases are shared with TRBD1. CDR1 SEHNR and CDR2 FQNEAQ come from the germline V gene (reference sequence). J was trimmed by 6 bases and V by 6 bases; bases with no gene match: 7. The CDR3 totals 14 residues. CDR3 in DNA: TGTGCCAGCAGTCAAATAGGGGGCCATGAAAAACTGTTTTTT. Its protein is CASSQIGGHEKLFF.

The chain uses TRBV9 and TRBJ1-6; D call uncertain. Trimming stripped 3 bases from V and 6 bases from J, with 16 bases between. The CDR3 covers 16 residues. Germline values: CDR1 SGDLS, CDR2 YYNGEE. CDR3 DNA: TGTGCCAGCAGCGCGGAGAGACAAGACCCTAATTCACCCCTCCACTTT. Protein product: CASSAERQDPNSPLHF.

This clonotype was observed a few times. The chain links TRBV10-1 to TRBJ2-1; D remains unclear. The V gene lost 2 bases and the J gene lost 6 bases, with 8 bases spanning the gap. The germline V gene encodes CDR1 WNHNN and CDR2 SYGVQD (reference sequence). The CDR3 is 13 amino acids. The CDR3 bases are TGCGCCAGCAGTGAGGAGGTGGGCAATGAGCAGTTCTTC. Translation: CASSEEVGNEQFF.

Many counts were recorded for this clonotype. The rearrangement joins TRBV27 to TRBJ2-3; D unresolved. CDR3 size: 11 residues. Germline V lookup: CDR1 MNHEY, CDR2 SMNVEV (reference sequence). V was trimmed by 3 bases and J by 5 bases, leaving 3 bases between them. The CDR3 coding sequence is TGTGCCAGCAGTTTCGAAGATACGCAGTATTTT. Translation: CASSFEDTQYF.

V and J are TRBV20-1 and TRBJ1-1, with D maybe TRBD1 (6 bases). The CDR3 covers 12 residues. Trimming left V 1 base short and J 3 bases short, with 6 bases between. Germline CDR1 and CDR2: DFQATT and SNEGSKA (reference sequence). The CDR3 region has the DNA TGCAGTGCTAGAGGGACAGACACTGAAGCTTTCTTT. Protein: CSARGTDTEAFF.

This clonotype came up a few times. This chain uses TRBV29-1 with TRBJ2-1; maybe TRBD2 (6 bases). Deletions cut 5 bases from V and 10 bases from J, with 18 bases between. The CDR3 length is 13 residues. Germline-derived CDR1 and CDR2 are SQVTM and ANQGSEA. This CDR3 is CSVTGELAGEQFF. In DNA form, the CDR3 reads TGCAGCGTTACTGGGGAACTAGCTGGGGAGCAGTTCTTC.

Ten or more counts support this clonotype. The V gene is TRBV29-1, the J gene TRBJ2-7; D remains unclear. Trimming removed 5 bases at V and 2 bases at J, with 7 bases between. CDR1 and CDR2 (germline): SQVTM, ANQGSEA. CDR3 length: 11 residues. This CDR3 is CSVYETYEQYF. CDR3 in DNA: TGCAGCGTTTACGAGACCTACGAGCAGTACTTC.

The CDR3 nucleotides are TGTGCCAGCAGCCATCGACCAGACAGGGCACTGTTTTTT. It yields the protein CASSHRPDRALFF. This rearrangement joins TRBV3-1 to TRBJ1-4, with 7 positions matching TRBD1. The V gene's germline CDR1 is LGHDT and CDR2 YNNKEL (reference sequence). The trim removed 3 bases at V and 13 bases at J, leaving 8 bases unmatched. CDR3 length: 13 residues.

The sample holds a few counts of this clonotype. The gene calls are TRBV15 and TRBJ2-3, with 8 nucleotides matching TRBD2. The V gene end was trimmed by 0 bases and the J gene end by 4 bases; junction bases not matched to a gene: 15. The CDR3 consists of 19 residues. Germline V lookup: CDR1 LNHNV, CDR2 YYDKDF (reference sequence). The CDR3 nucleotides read TGTGCCACCAGCAGAGATCTTAGCGGGAATCCTTGGGAGGCAGATACGCAGTATTTT. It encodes CATSRDLSGNPWEADTQYF.

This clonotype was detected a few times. The CDR3 DNA follows: TGTGCCAGCAGCCGGGCTGATGGGGCCAACGTCCTGACTTTC. Amino acid sequence: CASSRADGANVLTF. The V and J genes are TRBV28 and TRBJ2-6; D is ambiguous. Germline V gene data show CDR1 as MDHEN and CDR2 as SYDVKM. This CDR3 spans 14 amino acids. V lost 6 bases and J 3 bases, leaving 9 bases between the germline ends.

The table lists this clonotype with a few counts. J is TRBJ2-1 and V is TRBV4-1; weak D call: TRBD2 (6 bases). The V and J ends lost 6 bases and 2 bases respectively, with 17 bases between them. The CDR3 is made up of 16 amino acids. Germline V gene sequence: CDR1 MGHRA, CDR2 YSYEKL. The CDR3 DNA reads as TGCGCCAGCAGTTGGGACTCGACTTTAACCTACAATGAGCAGTTCTTC. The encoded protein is CASSWDSTLTYNEQFF.

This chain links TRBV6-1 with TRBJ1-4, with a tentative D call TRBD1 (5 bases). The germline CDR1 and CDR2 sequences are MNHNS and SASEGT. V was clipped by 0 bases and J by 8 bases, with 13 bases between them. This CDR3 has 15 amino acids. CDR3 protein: CASSEAQGAGEKLFF. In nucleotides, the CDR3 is TGTGCCAGCAGTGAAGCCCAGGGAGCGGGAGAAAAACTGTTTTTT.

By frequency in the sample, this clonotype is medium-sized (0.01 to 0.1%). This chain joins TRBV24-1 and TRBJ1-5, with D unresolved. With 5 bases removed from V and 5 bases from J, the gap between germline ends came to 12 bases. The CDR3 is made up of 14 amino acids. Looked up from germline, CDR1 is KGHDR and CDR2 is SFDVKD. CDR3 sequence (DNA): TGTGCCACCAGTGCTGGAGCCGATCATCAGCCCCAGCATTTT. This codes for CATSAGADHQPQHF.

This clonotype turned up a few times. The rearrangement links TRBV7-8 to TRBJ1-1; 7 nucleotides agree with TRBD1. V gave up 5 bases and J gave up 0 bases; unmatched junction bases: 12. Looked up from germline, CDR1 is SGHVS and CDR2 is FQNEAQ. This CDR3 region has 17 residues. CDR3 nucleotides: TGTGCCAGCAGCACACACACCCGACAGGGCATGAACACTGAAGCTTTCTTT. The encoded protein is CASSTHTRQGMNTEAFF. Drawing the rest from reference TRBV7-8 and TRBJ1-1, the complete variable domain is GAGVSQSPRYKVAKRGQDVALRCDPISGHVSLFWYQQALGQGPEFLTYFQNEAQLDKSGLPSDRFFAERPEGSVSTLKIQRTQQEDSAVYLCASSTHTRQGMNTEAFFGQGTRLTVV.

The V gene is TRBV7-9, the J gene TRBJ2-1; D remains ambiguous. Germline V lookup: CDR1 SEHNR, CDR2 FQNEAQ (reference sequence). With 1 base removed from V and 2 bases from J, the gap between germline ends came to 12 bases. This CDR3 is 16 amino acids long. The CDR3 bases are TGTGCCAGCAGCTTAGGTACAGTCTTACCCTACAATGAGCAGTTCTTC. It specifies CASSLGTVLPYNEQFF.

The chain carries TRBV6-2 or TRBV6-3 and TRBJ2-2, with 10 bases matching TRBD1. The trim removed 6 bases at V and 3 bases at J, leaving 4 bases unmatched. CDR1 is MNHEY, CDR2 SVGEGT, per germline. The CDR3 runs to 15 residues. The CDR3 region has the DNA TGTGCCAGCAGCACCGGGACAGGGGACACCGGGGAGCTGTTTTTT. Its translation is CASSTGTGDTGELFF.

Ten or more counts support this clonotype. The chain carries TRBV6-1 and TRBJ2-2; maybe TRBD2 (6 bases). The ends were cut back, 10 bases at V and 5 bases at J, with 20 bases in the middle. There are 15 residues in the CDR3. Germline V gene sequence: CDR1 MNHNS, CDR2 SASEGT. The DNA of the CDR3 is TGTGCCATCGAGGAGGGACTGGCGACTACCGGGGAGCTGTTTTTT. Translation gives CAIEEGLATTGELFF.